These 5 T cell receptor beta chains were sequenced from one sample in a study of T cell repertoires in cytomegalovirus infection. MiXCR was run by TCRdb on the reads, yielding one entry per CDR3 protein. The sample comprises around 180,000 distinct CDR3 sequences, roughly 19% of which are singletons, and around 3.2% rests with the top ten. Sequencing was performed on PBMCs. The receptors originated from a human donor in good health (CMV status not recorded). Some clones in this sample may be carry-over from other donors' samples.

This chain uses TRBV6-6 with TRBJ2-7; 7 bases align to TRBD2. CDR1 and CDR2 (germline): MNHNY, SVGAGI (reference sequence). The CDR3 is made up of 14 amino acids. With 2 bases clipped from V and 3 bases from J, the junction kept 4 bases outside the gene matches. The CDR3 sequence is CASSYGGSIYEQYF. The CDR3 DNA follows: TGTGCCAGCAGTTACGGCGGGAGCATCTACGAGCAGTACTTC.

This clonotype has at least ten counts. The chain recombines TRBV7-9 with TRBJ2-7; 9 bases line up with TRBD1. The junction had 8 bases not matched to a gene; V was cut back by 4 bases and J by 7 bases. This CDR3 comprises 14 residues. Germline lookup yields CDR1 SEHNR and CDR2 FQNEAQ (reference sequence). As DNA, the CDR3 is TGTGCCAGCAGCTCGGACAGGGGTTTAGGGGAGCAGTACTTC. Encoded protein: CASSSDRGLGEQYF.

The chain uses TRBV3-1 and TRBJ2-2; D is perhaps TRBD1 (5 bases). Deletions cut 4 bases from V and 4 bases from J, with 10 bases between. The length of the CDR3 is 14 residues. Germline assignment: CDR1 LGHDT and CDR2 YNNKEL (reference sequence). The CDR3 DNA reads TGTGCCAGCAGCCCTCGACAGCGCACCGGGGAGCTGTTTTTT. Amino acids: CASSPRQRTGELFF. Full variable domain (missing parts from reference TRBV3-1 and TRBJ2-2): DTAVSQTPKYLVTQMGNDKSIKCEQNLGHDTMYWYKQDSKKFLKIMFSYNNKELIINETVPNRFSPKSPDKAHLNLHINSLELGDSAVYFCASSPRQRTGELFFGEGSRLTVL.

This clonotype was counted a few times. This chain links TRBV7-2 with TRBJ2-5; D is uncertain. The length of the CDR3 is 14 residues. V was shortened by 0 bases and J by 7 bases, with 12 bases between the two germline ends. The germline CDR1 and CDR2 sequences are SGHTA and FQGNSA. CDR3 region: CASSLAQFRPTQYF. CDR3 in DNA: TGTGCCAGCAGCTTAGCGCAGTTCCGACCGACCCAGTACTTC.

The chain is built from TRBV7-4 and TRBJ2-7; 9 positions agree with TRBD2. V lost 5 bases to trimming and J lost 6 bases; unmatched junction nucleotides: 5. The CDR3 is 13 residues long. CDR1 and CDR2 (germline): SGHVT, SQSDAQ. The CDR3 sequence: CASSGGREGEQYF. The CDR3 DNA follows: TGTGCCAGCAGCGGGGGGCGGGAGGGCGAGCAGTACTTC.